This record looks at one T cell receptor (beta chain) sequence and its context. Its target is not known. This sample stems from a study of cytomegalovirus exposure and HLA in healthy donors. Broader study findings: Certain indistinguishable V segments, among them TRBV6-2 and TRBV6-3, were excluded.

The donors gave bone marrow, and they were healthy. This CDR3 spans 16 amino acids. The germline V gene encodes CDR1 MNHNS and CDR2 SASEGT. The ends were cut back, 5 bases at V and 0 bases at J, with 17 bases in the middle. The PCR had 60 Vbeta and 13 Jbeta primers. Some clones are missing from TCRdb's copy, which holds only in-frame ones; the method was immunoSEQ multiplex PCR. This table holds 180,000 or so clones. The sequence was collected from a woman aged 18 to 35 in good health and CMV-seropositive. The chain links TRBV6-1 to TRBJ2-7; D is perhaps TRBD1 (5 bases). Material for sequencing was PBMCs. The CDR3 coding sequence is TGTGCCAGCAGTCAAGGGGCCCAGGTAGGCTCCTACGAGCAGTACTTC. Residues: CASSQGAQVGSYEQYF.